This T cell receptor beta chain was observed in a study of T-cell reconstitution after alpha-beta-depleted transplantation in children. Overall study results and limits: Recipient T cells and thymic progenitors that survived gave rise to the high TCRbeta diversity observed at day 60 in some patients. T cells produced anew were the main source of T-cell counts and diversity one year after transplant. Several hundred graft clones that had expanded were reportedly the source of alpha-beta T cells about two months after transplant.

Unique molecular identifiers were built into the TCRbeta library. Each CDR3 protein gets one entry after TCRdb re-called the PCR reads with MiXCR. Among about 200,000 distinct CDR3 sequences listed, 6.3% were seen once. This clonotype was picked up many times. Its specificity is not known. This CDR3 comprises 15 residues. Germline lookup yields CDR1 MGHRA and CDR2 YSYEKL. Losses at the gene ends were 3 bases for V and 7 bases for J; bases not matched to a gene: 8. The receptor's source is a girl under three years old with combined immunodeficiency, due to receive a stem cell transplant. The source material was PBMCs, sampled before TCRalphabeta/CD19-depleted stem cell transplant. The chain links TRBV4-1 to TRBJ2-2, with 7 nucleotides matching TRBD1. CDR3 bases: TGCGCCAGCAGCCAGGTCGAGGGGGCGGGCGGGGAGCTGTTTTTT. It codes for CASSQVEGAGGELFF.